Listed below are T cell receptor beta chains from one sample, sequenced in a study of T cell changes during pregnancy in multiple sclerosis. Sequencing was performed with immunoSEQ multiplex PCR; in TCRdb, only in-frame clones are kept and a portion is missing. This sample carries 55,000 to 70,000 clones, about 88% of them seen once, and the ten largest clones take less than 2%. Source: peripheral blood, taken after pregnancy. The source of these receptors is a female donor with multiple sclerosis, enrolled in a pregnancy study. Both conserved end residues are part of each CDR3.

J gene: TRBJ2-5
V gene: TRBV28
CDR3 protein: CASSFLVGGQETQYF

J gene: TRBJ2-1
V gene: TRBV10-3
CDR3 protein: CAISETGDPEFF

J gene: TRBJ2-4
V gene: TRBV9
CDR3 protein: CASSPLGSGAKNIQYF

J gene: TRBJ1-1
V gene: TRBV6-1
CDR3 protein: CASSEGGWGTEAFF

J gene: TRBJ1-1
V gene: TRBV9
CDR3 protein: CASSVGGLGTEAFF

J gene: TRBJ1-6
V gene: TRBV5-8
CDR3 protein: CASSFRWSGDSPLHF

J gene: TRBJ2-2
V gene: TRBV5-1
CDR3 protein: CASSPGTANTGELFF

J gene: TRBJ2-5
V gene: TRBV7-9
CDR3 protein: CASSLTGALGETQYF

J gene: TRBJ2-3
V gene: TRBV25-1
CDR3 protein: CASSPDRGRGGTDTQYF

J gene: TRBJ2-3
V gene: TRBV19
CDR3 protein: CATSGLAGSVPDTQYF